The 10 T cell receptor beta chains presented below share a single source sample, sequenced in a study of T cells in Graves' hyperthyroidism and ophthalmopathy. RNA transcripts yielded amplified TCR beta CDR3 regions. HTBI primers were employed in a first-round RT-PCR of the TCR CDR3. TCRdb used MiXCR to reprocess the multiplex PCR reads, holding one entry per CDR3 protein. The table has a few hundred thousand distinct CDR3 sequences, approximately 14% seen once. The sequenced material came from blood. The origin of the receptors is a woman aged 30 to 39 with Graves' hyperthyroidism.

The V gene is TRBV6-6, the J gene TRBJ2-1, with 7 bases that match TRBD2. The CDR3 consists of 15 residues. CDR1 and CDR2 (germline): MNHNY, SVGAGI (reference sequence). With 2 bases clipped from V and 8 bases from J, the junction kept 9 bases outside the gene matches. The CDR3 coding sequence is TGTGCCAGCAGTTACAGCGGGGCCCGGGTTGATGAGCAGTTCTTC. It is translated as CASSYSGARVDEQFF.

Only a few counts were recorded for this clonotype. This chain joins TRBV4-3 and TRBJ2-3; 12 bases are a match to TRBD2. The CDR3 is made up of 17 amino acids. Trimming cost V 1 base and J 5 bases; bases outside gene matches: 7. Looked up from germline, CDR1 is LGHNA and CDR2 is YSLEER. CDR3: CASSQALPGLAGDTQYF. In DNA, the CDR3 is TGCGCCAGCAGCCAAGCTCTTCCGGGACTAGCGGGAGATACGCAGTATTTT.

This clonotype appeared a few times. CDR3 amino acids: CASSFKAWGQQPHPGMKAFF. In DNA, the CDR3 is TGTGCCAGCAGTTTTAAGGCTTGGGGACAGCAACCCCACCCGGGGATGAAAGCTTTCTTT. The chain recombines TRBV12-3 or TRBV12-4 with TRBJ1-1; TRBD1 agrees at 7 bases. V lost 3 bases and J lost 9; bases outside the gene matches: 28. The CDR3 totals 20 residues.

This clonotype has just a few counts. CDR3: CASSRTLLRDEQFF. The CDR3 DNA reads as TGCGCCAGCAGTCGAACTCTCCTAAGGGATGAGCAGTTCTTC. The chain uses TRBV10-2 and TRBJ2-1; D unresolved. This CDR3 region has 14 residues. V lost 5 bases and J 8 bases, leaving 16 bases between the germline ends. CDR1 and CDR2 (germline): WSHSY, SAAADI.

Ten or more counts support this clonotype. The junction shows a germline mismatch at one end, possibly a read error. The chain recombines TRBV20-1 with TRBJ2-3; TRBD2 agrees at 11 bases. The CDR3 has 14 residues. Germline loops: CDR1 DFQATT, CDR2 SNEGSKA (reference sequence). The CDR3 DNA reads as TGCAGTGCCTCGGGACTAGCGGACACAGGTACGCAGTATTTT. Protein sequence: CSASGLADTGTQYF.

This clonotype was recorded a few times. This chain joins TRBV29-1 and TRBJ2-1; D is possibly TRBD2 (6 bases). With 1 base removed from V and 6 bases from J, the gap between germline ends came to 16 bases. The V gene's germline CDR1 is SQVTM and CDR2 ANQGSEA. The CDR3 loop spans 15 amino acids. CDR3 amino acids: CSVEVLRQGGNEQFF. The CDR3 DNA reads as TGCAGCGTTGAAGTCCTCCGCCAGGGAGGCAATGAGCAGTTCTTC.

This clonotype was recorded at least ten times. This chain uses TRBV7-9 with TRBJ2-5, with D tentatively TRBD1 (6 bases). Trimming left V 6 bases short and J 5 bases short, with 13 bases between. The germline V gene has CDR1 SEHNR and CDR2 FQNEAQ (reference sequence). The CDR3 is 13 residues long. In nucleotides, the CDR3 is TGTGCCAGCAGTGTAGGGGGTTTGGAGACCCAGTACTTC. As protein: CASSVGGLETQYF.

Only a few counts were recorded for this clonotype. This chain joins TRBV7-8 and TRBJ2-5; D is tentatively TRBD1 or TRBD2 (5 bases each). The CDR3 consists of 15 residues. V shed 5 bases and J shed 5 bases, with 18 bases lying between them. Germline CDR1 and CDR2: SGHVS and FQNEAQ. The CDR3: CASSPYSGLGETQYF. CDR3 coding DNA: TGTGCCAGCAGCCCATACTCGGGGCTCGGTGAGACCCAGTACTTC.

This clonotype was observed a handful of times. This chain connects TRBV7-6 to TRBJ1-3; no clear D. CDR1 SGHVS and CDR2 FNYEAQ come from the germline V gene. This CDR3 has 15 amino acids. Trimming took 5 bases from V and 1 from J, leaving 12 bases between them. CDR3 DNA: TGTGCCAGCAGCCTCTCGGCAGGTTCTGGAAACACCATATATTTT. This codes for CASSLSAGSGNTIYF. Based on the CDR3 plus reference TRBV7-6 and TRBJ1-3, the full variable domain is GAGVSQSPRYKVTKRGQDVALRCDPISGHVSLYWYRQALGQGPEFLTYFNYEAQQDKSGLPNDRFSAERPEGSISTLTIQRTEQRDSAMYRCASSLSAGSGNTIYFGEGSWLTVV.

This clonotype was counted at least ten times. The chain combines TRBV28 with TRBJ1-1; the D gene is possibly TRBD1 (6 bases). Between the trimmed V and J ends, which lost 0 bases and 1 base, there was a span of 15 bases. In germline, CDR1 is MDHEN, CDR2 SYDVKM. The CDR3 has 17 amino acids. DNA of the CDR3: TGTGCCAGCAGTTTATGGGCAAGGGGGGGCGAGAACACTGAAGCTTTCTTT. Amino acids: CASSLWARGGENTEAFF.